The following is a T cell receptor (beta chain) sequence with its context. CDR1 DFQATT and CDR2 SNEGSKA come from the germline V gene (reference sequence). V lost 1 base, J lost 4 bases, and 4 bases stayed unmatched. The CDR3 sequence is 17 residues long. This entry comes from a study of identical twins. TCRdb itself ran the 5' RACE reads through MiXCR, one entry per CDR3 protein. The sample records fewer than 900,000 distinct CDR3 sequences, roughly 18% being singletons. The same sample was also studied in work on T cells expressing NK-cell markers. As that study records: Whether the expanded NKG2C+ T cell clones recognized HCMV remained unclear.

Sequenced: PBMCs. The source of this sequence is a woman aged 18 to 35 in good health. V is TRBV20-1 and J is TRBJ2-2, with 15 bases lining up with TRBD2. The CDR3 loop reads CSARGTSGRESTGELFF. The DNA for the CDR3 is TGCAGTGCTAGAGGGACTAGCGGGAGGGAGAGCACCGGGGAGCTGTTTTTT.